Below are 32 T cell receptor beta chains sequenced from a single sample in a study of blood T cell repertoires in COVID-19 (dated by TCRdb to the early 2020s). Libraries were built with the immunoSEQ multiplex PCR assay. In TCRdb, the immuneACCESS table is reduced to in-frame sequences with V and J assigned. These tables do not hold every clone; where another copy was compared, an unresolved V gene accounts for under half, and the others remain unexplained. This sample has fewer than 400,000 clones in its table, and about 89% of those were observed once. Roughly 5% of the sample is taken by the ten largest. The source material was PBMCs or T cells enriched from blood (not recorded which). The receptors were gathered from a man in his 60s who had recovered from COVID-19.

This chain's CDR3 is CASSPRETQETQYF. The CDR3 nucleotides are TGTGCCAGCTCACCACGGGAGACCCAAGAGACCCAGTACTTC. This chain joins TRBV18 and TRBJ2-5; possible D gene TRBD2, 5 bases. Trimming took 1 base from V and 1 from J, leaving 7 bases between them. In germline, CDR1 is KGHSH, CDR2 LQKENI. The CDR3 covers 14 residues.

This clone was observed once. The genes are TRBV5-1 and TRBJ2-7; D possibly corresponds to TRBD1 (5 bases). CDR1 SGHRS and CDR2 YFSETQ come from the germline V gene. V was shortened by 0 bases and J by 0 bases, with 13 bases between the two germline ends. The CDR3 consists of 16 residues. This CDR3 is CASSLVQTVHSYEQYF. The DNA for the CDR3 is TGCGCCAGCAGCTTGGTCCAGACAGTCCACTCCTACGAGCAGTACTTC. The full variable domain, in which reference TRBV5-1 and TRBJ2-7 provide the parts outside the CDR3, is KAGVTQTPRYLIKTRGQQVTLSCSPISGHRSVSWYQQTPGQGLQFLFEYFSETQRNKGNFPGRFSGRQFSNSRSEMNVSTLELGDSALYLCASSLVQTVHSYEQYFGPGTRLTVT.

The rearrangement uses TRBV28 and TRBJ1-1, with TRBD1 identical over 7 bases. The CDR3 is made up of 12 amino acids. V trimming: 6 bases; J trimming: 8 bases; junction bases outside the gene matches: 6. Germline assignment: CDR1 MDHEN and CDR2 SYDVKM. CDR3 sequence: CASRSTGLEAFF. Written as DNA, the CDR3 is TGTGCCAGCAGGTCGACAGGGTTAGAAGCTTTCTTT.

This CDR3 is CASSYSVQGGMREFF. DNA for the CDR3: TGTGCCAGCAGTTACTCAGTACAGGGTGGAATGCGGGAGTTCTTC. The chain couples TRBV6-5 to TRBJ2-1, with D possibly TRBD1 on 6 matching bases. This CDR3 has 15 amino acids. CDR1 is MNHEY and CDR2 is SVGAGI in the germline V gene. V was clipped by 0 bases and J by 14 bases, with 20 bases between them.

The DNA for the CDR3 is TGCGCCAGCAGCCAAGTGTTGACAGGGAGATTGCGGAACACTGAAGCTTTCTTT. The encoded protein is CASSQVLTGRLRNTEAFF. This chain connects TRBV4-1 to TRBJ1-1; 7 bases align to TRBD1. This CDR3 contains 18 residues. With V trimmed by 1 base and J by 1 base, 12 bases remained unmatched. Germline loops: CDR1 MGHRA, CDR2 YSYEKL.

As concerns this clone: Other DNA sequences from this sample encode an identical CDR3 as well. V usage is TRBV7-9 and J usage is TRBJ1-1; tentative D call: TRBD1 (5 bases). This CDR3 spans 13 amino acids. V was cut by 1 base and J by 5 bases, with 8 bases left in between. CDR1 is SEHNR and CDR2 is FQNEAQ in the germline V gene (reference sequence). The CDR3 DNA reads as TGTGCCAGCAGCTTAGGGGGCCGTACTGAAGCTTTCTTT. Amino acids: CASSLGGRTEAFF.

J is TRBJ2-2 and V is TRBV11-2; 7 bases map to TRBD1. J lost 0 bases, V lost 6 bases, and 7 bases had no gene match. This CDR3 region has 16 residues. The germline gives CDR1 SGHAT, CDR2 FQNNGV. This CDR3 is CASRLQGMSNTGELFF. CDR3 nucleotide sequence: TGTGCCAGCAGGCTACAGGGGATGTCGAACACCGGGGAGCTGTTTTTT. Full variable domain (outside the CDR3, taken from reference TRBV11-2 and TRBJ2-2): EAGVAQSPRYKIIEKRQSVAFWCNPISGHATLYWYQQILGQGPKLLIQFQNNGVVDDSQLPKDRFSAERLKGVDSTLKIQPAKLEDSAVYLCASRLQGMSNTGELFFGEGSRLTVL.

The chain has TRBV2 and TRBJ1-3; tentative D call: TRBD1 (6 bases). CDR1 and CDR2 from the germline V gene are SNHLY and FYNNEI. The V and J ends lost 6 bases and 0 bases respectively, with 12 bases between them. The CDR3 consists of 15 residues. This chain's CDR3 is CASSASTGSGNTIYF. CDR3 DNA: TGTGCCAGCAGCGCTTCGACAGGCTCTGGAAACACCATATATTTT.

The rearrangement joins TRBV6-1 to TRBJ2-7; D remains ambiguous. The CDR3 totals 12 residues. The germline V and J ends were trimmed by 1 base and 5 bases, with 6 bases remaining between them. Germline CDR1 is MNHNS and CDR2 is SASEGT. The CDR3 region has the DNA TGTGCCAGCAGTGAAGTGAGCAACGAGCAGTACTTC. Residues: CASSEVSNEQYF.

The V and J genes are TRBV7-9 and TRBJ1-1; no reliable D call. CDR1 and CDR2 (germline): SEHNR, FQNEAQ (reference sequence). V was trimmed by 4 bases and J by 3 bases, leaving 12 bases between them. The CDR3 extends over 14 amino acids. The CDR3 DNA is TGTGCCAGCAGCTCAGTGGCCAGATACACTGAAGCTTTCTTT. Translating gives CASSSVARYTEAFF.

V gene TRBV29-1 combines with J gene TRBJ1-3, with a tentative D call TRBD1 (6 bases). Germline-derived CDR1 and CDR2 are SQVTM and ANQGSEA. The V gene lost 8 bases and the J gene lost 7 bases, with 6 bases spanning the gap. This CDR3 has 9 amino acids. CDR3 protein: CSRGNTIYF. The CDR3 DNA is TGCAGCAGGGGGAACACCATATATTTT.

The V and J genes are TRBV5-1 and TRBJ2-1; D is undetermined. The CDR3 has 15 amino acids. V dropped 1 base and J dropped 0 bases, with 8 bases sitting between them. CDR1 is SGHRS, CDR2 YFSETQ, per germline. The DNA for the CDR3 is TGCGCCAGCAGCTTGAACTTTAACTCCTACAATGAGCAGTTCTTC. Protein sequence: CASSLNFNSYNEQFF. The full variable domain, in which reference TRBV5-1 and TRBJ2-1 provide the parts outside the CDR3, is KAGVTQTPRYLIKTRGQQVTLSCSPISGHRSVSWYQQTPGQGLQFLFEYFSETQRNKGNFPGRFSGRQFSNSRSEMNVSTLELGDSALYLCASSLNFNSYNEQFFGPGTRLTVL.

V is TRBV6-5 and J is TRBJ1-1; TRBD1 might be the D (6 bases). V dropped 2 bases and J dropped 2 bases, with 12 bases sitting between them. Germline V gene lookup returns CDR1 MNHEY and CDR2 SVGAGI. This CDR3 has 15 amino acids. The CDR3 region has the DNA TGTGCCAGCAGTTACCGGGTCAGGGGAAACACTGAAGCTTTCTTT. Translated: CASSYRVRGNTEAFF.

This rearrangement joins TRBV10-2 to TRBJ2-7; 14 positions agree with TRBD2. This CDR3 has 16 amino acids. Germline CDR1 and CDR2: WSHSY and SAAADI. The V gene end was trimmed by 6 bases and the J gene end by 6 bases; junction bases not matched to a gene: 10. The CDR3 nucleotides read TGCGCCAGCAGGACTAGCGGGAGGGCCGGAGAAGGCGAGCAGTACTTC. It yields the protein CASRTSGRAGEGEQYF.

The J gene is TRBJ1-2, the V gene TRBV29-1; D gene ambiguous. The ends were cut back, 0 bases at V and 8 bases at J, with 10 bases in the middle. There are 12 residues in the CDR3. The germline V gene has CDR1 SQVTM and CDR2 ANQGSEA. CDR3 sequence reads: CSVEEIGRGYTF. The CDR3, as DNA: TGCAGCGTTGAAGAGATCGGTCGGGGCTACACCTTC.

The gene calls are TRBV5-8 and TRBJ2-1, with D unclear. V dropped 3 bases and J dropped 0 bases, with 10 bases sitting between them. CDR1 is SGHTS, CDR2 YDEGEE, per germline. The CDR3 loop spans 15 amino acids. DNA for the CDR3: TGTGCCAGCAGCTCTCCGGTTAGCTCCTACAATGAGCAGTTCTTC. Amino acids: CASSSPVSSYNEQFF.

In its sample, this clone was seen a few times. This rearrangement joins TRBV5-1 to TRBJ1-2; D not resolved. The V end was cut by 4 bases, the J end by 4 bases, with 8 bases between. This CDR3 is built from 12 residues. Per the germline V gene, CDR1 is SGHRS and CDR2 is YFSETQ. This chain's CDR3 is CASSEGSYGYTF. CDR3 nucleotides: TGCGCCAGCAGCGAGGGAAGCTATGGCTACACCTTC.

V is TRBV7-9 and J is TRBJ2-1; 8 bases are shared with TRBD1. Per germline, CDR1 SEHNR and CDR2 FQNEAQ (reference sequence). The V segment lost 3 bases and the J segment 12 bases; nucleotides outside the gene matches: 1. The CDR3 spans 11 residues. DNA of the CDR3: TGTGCCAGCAGCTTCGGACAGGGGCAGTTCTTC. Amino acid sequence: CASSFGQGQFF.

The chain joins TRBV11-2 to TRBJ2-3; 11 nucleotides line up with TRBD2. V lost 1 base and J lost 7; bases outside the gene matches: 7. The CDR3 length is 16 residues. CDR1 and CDR2 (germline): SGHAT, FQNNGV. The CDR3 region is CASSLVGLAGGYTQYF. CDR3 DNA sequence: TGTGCCAGCAGCTTAGTGGGGCTAGCGGGAGGTTATACGCAGTATTTT.

The chain employs TRBV6-2 or TRBV6-3 and TRBJ2-1; D possibly corresponds to TRBD1 (6 bases). Germline V lookup: CDR1 MNHEY, CDR2 SVGEGT. Trimming left V 4 bases short and J 3 bases short, with 16 bases between. CDR3 length equals 16 residues. The CDR3 nucleotides read TGTGCCAGCAGTTCCCTAACGGGACATGTCTACAATGAGCAGTTCTTC. Amino acids: CASSSLTGHVYNEQFF.

V is TRBV6-5 and J is TRBJ2-1, with 7 bases aligning to TRBD1. Germline values: CDR1 MNHEY, CDR2 SVGAGI. Unmatched junction bases numbered 9, after V lost 5 bases and J lost 5 bases. This CDR3 contains 15 residues. As DNA, the CDR3 is TGTGCCAGCAGTCCAGACAGGGTAGCCAACAATGAGCAGTTCTTC. It is translated as CASSPDRVANNEQFF.

The CDR3 spells CASSLSGRSDTQYF. CDR3 bases: TGTGCCAGCAGCCTTAGCGGGAGATCGGATACGCAGTATTTT. This chain connects TRBV28 to TRBJ2-3; 9 bases match TRBD2. Germline V gene sequence: CDR1 MDHEN, CDR2 SYDVKM. CDR3 length equals 14 residues. V lost 6 bases and J lost 6; bases outside the gene matches: 7.

The chain recombines TRBV2 with TRBJ1-5; D call uncertain. The germline V gene encodes CDR1 SNHLY and CDR2 FYNNEI. Trimming shortened V by 4 bases and J by 6 bases, and 16 bases separated the two germline ends. CDR3 size: 15 residues. CDR3 loop: CASSGSSGDVQPQHF. DNA of the CDR3: TGTGCCAGCAGTGGATCTAGCGGGGATGTTCAGCCCCAGCATTTT.

This clone has a single count. This sequence joins TRBV7-2 and TRBJ2-7; no reliable D call. Trimming left V 1 base short and J 0 bases short, with 4 bases between. Germline CDR1 reads SGHTA; CDR2 reads FQGNSA. The CDR3 has 13 residues. CDR3 sequence (DNA): TGTGCCAGCAGCTTAGGGCCCTCCTACGAGCAGTACTTC. It codes for CASSLGPSYEQYF.

The rearrangement links TRBV6-5 to TRBJ2-7, with a tentative D call TRBD1 (6 bases). This CDR3 comprises 14 residues. The germline CDR1 and CDR2 sequences are MNHEY and SVGAGI. V was clipped by 1 base and J by 1 base, with 8 bases between them. The CDR3 reads CASSYYQGSYEQYF. CDR3 DNA sequence: TGTGCCAGCAGTTACTACCAGGGGTCCTACGAGCAGTACTTC.

This clone came up a few times. The sample holds other DNA sequences that translate to the same CDR3. The genes are TRBV2 and TRBJ1-1, with D possibly being TRBD1 (5 bases). V lost 6 bases and J 0 bases, leaving 11 bases between the germline ends. The CDR3 runs 14 residues. Germline assignment: CDR1 SNHLY and CDR2 FYNNEI. CDR3 sequence (DNA): TGTGCCAGCAGGGAGGGGTTGGTGAACACTGAAGCTTTCTTT. Residues: CASREGLVNTEAFF.

The chain employs TRBV5-8 and TRBJ2-7; 8 bases are shared with TRBD1. This CDR3 region has 16 residues. J was trimmed by 5 bases and V by 4 bases; bases with no gene match: 14. CDR1 and CDR2 from the germline V gene are SGHTS and YDEGEE. The CDR3 bases are TGTGCCAGCAGCCCCGGATCCGACAGGGGATTCCACGAGCAGTACTTC. Protein sequence: CASSPGSDRGFHEQYF. Supplemented by reference TRBV5-8 and TRBJ2-7, the full variable domain reads EAGVTQSPTHLIKTRGQQATLRCSPISGHTSVYWYQQALGLGLQFLLWYDEGEERNRGNFPPRFSGRQFPNYSSELNVNALELEDSALYLCASSPGSDRGFHEQYFGPGTRLTVT.

This rearrangement joins TRBV20-1 to TRBJ1-1; D not resolved. CDR3 size: 11 residues. Germline CDR1 DFQATT, CDR2 SNEGSKA (reference sequence). Trimming took off 6 bases at V and 7 bases at J, with 12 bases between the two ends. The CDR3 protein is CSATSWSEAFF. The CDR3 nucleotides read TGCAGTGCAACATCTTGGAGTGAAGCTTTCTTT.

The V call is TRBV7-3, the J call TRBJ2-5; 9 positions match TRBD1. V lost 5 bases and J lost 7; bases outside the gene matches: 11. CDR1 SGHTA and CDR2 FQGTGA come from the germline V gene. This CDR3 has 15 residues. The CDR3 is CASSRGQGISGTQYF. The CDR3 nucleotides read TGTGCCAGCAGCAGAGGACAGGGGATTTCGGGGACCCAGTACTTC.

A single count supports this clone. This sequence joins TRBV12-3 or TRBV12-4 and TRBJ1-2, with 7 bases matching TRBD1. This CDR3 is 13 amino acids long. V shed 7 bases and J 7 bases; nucleotides not matched to a gene: 9. The chain's CDR3 is CASTMTGSGGYTF. In nucleotides, the CDR3 is TGTGCCAGCACCATGACAGGGTCGGGTGGCTACACCTTC.

This chain uses TRBV27 with TRBJ2-7; TRBD2 is a possible D gene (5 bases). The germline CDR1 and CDR2 sequences are MNHEY and SMNVEV (reference sequence). This CDR3 has 13 amino acids. Trimming stripped 1 base from V and 4 bases from J, with 8 bases between. Written as DNA, the CDR3 is TGTGCCAGCAGTTTATATGGCGGGTACGAGCAGTACTTC. Translated, it gives CASSLYGGYEQYF.

The chain couples TRBV2 to TRBJ2-2; D is unresolved. There are 13 residues in the CDR3. V lost 5 bases and J lost 3, with 7 bases in between. CDR1 SNHLY and CDR2 FYNNEI come from the germline V gene. In DNA, the CDR3 is TGTGCCAGCAGTTCCTACCACACCGGGGAGCTGTTTTTT. The encoded protein is CASSSYHTGELFF.